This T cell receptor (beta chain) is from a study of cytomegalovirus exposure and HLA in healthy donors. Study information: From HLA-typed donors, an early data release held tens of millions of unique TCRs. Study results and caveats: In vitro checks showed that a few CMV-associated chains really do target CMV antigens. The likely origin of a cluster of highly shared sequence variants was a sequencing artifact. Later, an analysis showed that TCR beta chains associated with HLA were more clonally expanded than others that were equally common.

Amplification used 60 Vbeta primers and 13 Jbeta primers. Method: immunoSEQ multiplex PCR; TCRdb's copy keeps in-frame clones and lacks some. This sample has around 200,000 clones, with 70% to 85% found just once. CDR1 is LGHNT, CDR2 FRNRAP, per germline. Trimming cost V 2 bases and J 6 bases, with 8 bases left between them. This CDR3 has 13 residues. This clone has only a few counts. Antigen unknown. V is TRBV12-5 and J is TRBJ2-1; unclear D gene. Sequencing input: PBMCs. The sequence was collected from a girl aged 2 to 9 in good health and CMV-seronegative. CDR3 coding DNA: TGTGCTAGTGGTTTGTCCAGGTTCAATGAGCAGTTCTTC. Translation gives CASGLSRFNEQFF.